A selection of T cell receptor beta chains follows, all from one sample in a study of regulatory T cells in long-lasting Graves disease. TCRdb called the multiplex PCR reads again in MiXCR, with one record for every CDR3 protein. The table shows roughly 400,000 distinct CDR3 sequences, with under 25% occurring only once. The source was peripheral blood mononuclear cells (PBMCs), collected when the disease was refractory, from a patient treated with antithyroid drugs. These receptors were obtained from a female donor with Graves disease. Both conserved end residues are trimmed from each CDR3. Each record gives: CDR3 length, V gene, J gene, CDR3 protein.

13	TRBV2	TRBJ1-4	ASNPDGGVNEKLF
12	TRBV5-5	TRBJ1-1	ASSEGQRHYRAF
14	TRBV7-2	TRBJ2-7	ASSLDTRIGAYEQY
8	TRBV6-1	TRBJ1-1	ASSEVRAF
13	TRBV20-1	TRBJ2-1	SADSSAGRLNEQF
14	TRBV4-1	TRBJ2-5	ASSQATAGTQETQY
11	TRBV12-3/TRBV12-4	TRBJ1-1	ASSLRQGTEAF
11	TRBV3-1	TRBJ1-2	ASSQEQSYGYT
13	TRBV6-5	TRBJ2-7	ASSSYEKKSYEQY
14	TRBV19	TRBJ2-2	ASGRLGQMNTGELF
11	TRBV29-1	TRBJ1-1	SVEVYSGTEAF
10	TRBV20-1	TRBJ2-5	SAAGQGGTQY
11	TRBV29-1	TRBJ2-7	SVERDDSYEQY
14	TRBV9	TRBJ2-7	ASSVDEGGASYEQY
12	TRBV28	TRBJ2-1	ASSLAGSDNEQF
13	TRBV5-1	TRBJ1-1	ASSLAHSLNTEAF
9	TRBV28	TRBJ2-1	ASSLGRGQF
20	TRBV30	TRBJ2-7	AWSPYRGLWLAGSSGTYEQY
13	TRBV6-5	TRBJ1-5	ASSSGRSPNQPQH
13	TRBV11-2	TRBJ2-3	ASSLENQGGDTQY
14	TRBV12-3/TRBV12-4	TRBJ1-5	ASSLGDRQRGQPQH
15	TRBV6-2/TRBV6-3	TRBJ1-2	ASSEIRTVTRQYGYT
10	TRBV29-1	TRBJ2-7	SAGTSGYEQY
11	TRBV20-1	TRBJ2-3	SASGRGTDTQY
15	TRBV5-1	TRBJ2-4	ASSLGQGLGSKNIQY
15	TRBV11-2	TRBJ2-4	ASSLGSFRDKKNIQY
12	TRBV3-1	TRBJ2-1	ASRAGSSYNEQF
11	TRBV28	TRBJ1-1	ASSFESDTETF
10	TRBV6-1	TRBJ1-2	ASSGRNYGYT
14	TRBV4-2	TRBJ2-7	ASSQGRTGMSYEQY
13	TRBV18	TRBJ2-5	ASSPADSPQETQY
11	TRBV6-1	TRBJ1-1	ASAAAMNTEAF
13	TRBV7-3	TRBJ2-5	ASSLLGGSLETQY
14	TRBV7-7	TRBJ2-2	ASSLRVGPNTGELF
13	TRBV12-3/TRBV12-4	TRBJ2-2	ASKTGTGNTGELF
11	TRBV11-2	TRBJ2-4	ASSLDLANIQY
14	TRBV20-1	TRBJ1-4	SATLTGTDTNEKLF
11	TRBV6-1	TRBJ2-1	ASSGTSVNEQF
14	TRBV10-3	TRBJ2-6	AIGDSLSSGANVLT
10	TRBV20-1	TRBJ2-2	SARAPTGELF
12	TRBV12-3/TRBV12-4	TRBJ2-7	ASSLGQGLQEQY
13	TRBV6-1	TRBJ2-2	ASSVAGGTTGELF
12	TRBV7-3	TRBJ2-2	ASSSGSDAGELF
12	TRBV2	TRBJ2-7	ASRYRDRGYEQY
13	TRBV6-1	TRBJ1-5	ASKSGGSGNQPQH
9	TRBV28	TRBJ2-7	ASSLSNEQY
13	TRBV28	TRBJ2-5	ASSSFGTGTETQY
14	TRBV28	TRBJ2-3	ASSSRTSGGSDTQY
13	TRBV12-3/TRBV12-4	TRBJ2-5	ASRESGTPLETQY
10	TRBV30	TRBJ1-1	AWENWSTEAF
12	TRBV6-1	TRBJ1-1	ASSREGGRTEAF
11	TRBV30	TRBJ2-7	AWSVGTRGEQY
12	TRBV3-1	TRBJ1-2	ASSHGAGGAGYT
13	TRBV5-1	TRBJ2-7	ASSLGRVGTYEQY